A selection of T cell receptor beta chains follows, all from one sample in a study of blood T cell repertoires in COVID-19. Using immunoSEQ multiplex PCR, the repertoire was profiled, and TCRdb retains in-frame clones only, with some absent. Here the sample spans fewer than 400,000 clones, around 92% being singletons. Specimen: PBMCs or T cells enriched from blood (not recorded which). These TCRs come from a woman aged 30 to 39 who had recovered from COVID-19. Each CDR3 is given with its conserved first and last residue. Each record gives: V gene, D gene, clone size, J gene, CDR3 DNA, CDR3 protein. The D gene is left open where the match is weak. Size tells how often a clone was seen (once, few, many) or the class of an expanded clone, and some rows leave it out.

v_gene: TRBV5-1
d_gene: -
abundance: once
j_gene: TRBJ2-2
CDR3nt: TGCGCCAGCAGCTTGTGGGCCCTGGACACCGGGGAGCTGTTTTTT
CDR3aa: CASSLWALDTGELFF

v_gene: TRBV12-3/TRBV12-4
d_gene: TRBD1
abundance: -
j_gene: TRBJ1-1
CDR3nt: TGTGCCAGCAGTTGGGGACAGGGTGAAGCTTTCTTT
CDR3aa: CASSWGQGEAFF

v_gene: TRBV6-5
d_gene: -
abundance: once
j_gene: TRBJ1-1
CDR3nt: TGTGCCAGCAGTTACTCGAAAGGGGCTCGTAGTTCAGCTTTCTTT
CDR3aa: CASSYSKGARSSAFF

v_gene: TRBV7-6
d_gene: -
abundance: once
j_gene: TRBJ1-4
CDR3nt: TGTGCCAGCAGCTCGGAGCCAGCAACTAATGAAAAACTGTTTTTT
CDR3aa: CASSSEPATNEKLFF

v_gene: TRBV9
d_gene: -
abundance: -
j_gene: TRBJ1-1
CDR3nt: TGTGCCAGCAGCGTAGCTTTGAGAGCGGAAGCTTTCTTT
CDR3aa: CASSVALRAEAFF

v_gene: TRBV30
d_gene: -
abundance: -
j_gene: TRBJ2-7
CDR3nt: TGTGCCTGGAGTCCAACAGGGCTCAAAAGCTCCTACGAGCAGTACTTC
CDR3aa: CAWSPTGLKSSYEQYF

v_gene: TRBV7-9
d_gene: TRBD1
abundance: -
j_gene: TRBJ2-5
CDR3nt: TGTGCCAGCAGTGCCGACAGGGGTCGGCAGACCCAGTACTTC
CDR3aa: CASSADRGRQTQYF

v_gene: TRBV28
d_gene: TRBD2
abundance: -
j_gene: TRBJ2-2
CDR3nt: TGTGCCAGCAGTTTCCCCGACGCGGGGGGCACCGGGGAGCTGTTTTTT
CDR3aa: CASSFPDAGGTGELFF

v_gene: TRBV7-9
d_gene: -
abundance: -
j_gene: TRBJ1-1
CDR3nt: TGTGCCAGCAGCCCTCCCTCTACATACAACAGGAATGAAGCTTTCTTT
CDR3aa: CASSPPSTYNRNEAFF

v_gene: TRBV19
d_gene: TRBD1
abundance: -
j_gene: TRBJ2-7
CDR3nt: TGTGCCAGTAGCAAGGGGCCGGGACAGTCCTACGAGCAGTACTTC
CDR3aa: CASSKGPGQSYEQYF

v_gene: TRBV5-1
d_gene: TRBD2
abundance: -
j_gene: TRBJ2-1
CDR3nt: TGCGCCAGCAGCCTAGCGGGGGGGTCCAATGAGCAGTTCTTC
CDR3aa: CASSLAGGSNEQFF

v_gene: TRBV19
d_gene: -
abundance: -
j_gene: TRBJ1-4
CDR3nt: TGTGCCAGTAGTATCGGGGTCGCAACTAATGAAAAACTGTTTTTT
CDR3aa: CASSIGVATNEKLFF

v_gene: TRBV12-5
d_gene: TRBD1
abundance: -
j_gene: TRBJ1-5
CDR3nt: TGTGCTAGTGGTCCGGGACAGTCAAAGCATTTT
CDR3aa: CASGPGQSKHF

v_gene: TRBV5-1
d_gene: -
abundance: -
j_gene: TRBJ1-5
CDR3nt: TGCGCCAGCAGCCCAGGGTTATTCACCAATCAGCCCCAGCATTTT
CDR3aa: CASSPGLFTNQPQHF

v_gene: TRBV5-1
d_gene: TRBD1
abundance: -
j_gene: TRBJ1-1
CDR3nt: TGCGCCAGCAGCTTGAGAGGGACAGGGGTGACTGAAGCTTTCTTT
CDR3aa: CASSLRGTGVTEAFF

v_gene: TRBV19
d_gene: -
abundance: -
j_gene: TRBJ1-5
CDR3nt: TGTGCCAGTAGTAAAATTTCTGCGGGTTTTCAGCCCCAGCATTTT
CDR3aa: CASSKISAGFQPQHF

v_gene: TRBV5-4
d_gene: TRBD1
abundance: -
j_gene: TRBJ1-2
CDR3nt: TGTGCCAGCAGAGGGGACAGGGGTCCTTCCTATGGCTACACCTTC
CDR3aa: CASRGDRGPSYGYTF

v_gene: TRBV6-5
d_gene: -
abundance: -
j_gene: TRBJ1-6
CDR3nt: TGTGCCAGCAGTAGGGGGAGTCCCCCACCCCTCCACTTT
CDR3aa: CASSRGSPPPLHF

v_gene: TRBV18
d_gene: -
abundance: -
j_gene: TRBJ2-6
CDR3nt: TGTGCCAGCTCACCAGTTTCGGCTGGGGCCAACGTCCTGACTTTC
CDR3aa: CASSPVSAGANVLTF

v_gene: TRBV28
d_gene: -
abundance: -
j_gene: TRBJ1-3
CDR3nt: TGTGCCAGTTCTTTTGCCCGACACACAGGGCCCGGAAACACCATATATTTT
CDR3aa: CASSFARHTGPGNTIYF

v_gene: TRBV24-1
d_gene: -
abundance: -
j_gene: TRBJ2-2
CDR3nt: TGTGCCACCAGTGATTTCAGGGGACCTTCCGGGGAGCTGTTTTTT
CDR3aa: CATSDFRGPSGELFF

v_gene: TRBV6-5
d_gene: TRBD1
abundance: -
j_gene: TRBJ2-7
CDR3nt: TGTGCCAGCAGTTACTCATGGGACAGGTCATACGAGCAGTACTTC
CDR3aa: CASSYSWDRSYEQYF

v_gene: TRBV27
d_gene: -
abundance: -
j_gene: TRBJ2-7
CDR3nt: TGTGCCAGCAGTTTTCTAAGCTCCTACGAGCAGTACTTC
CDR3aa: CASSFLSSYEQYF

v_gene: TRBV2
d_gene: -
abundance: -
j_gene: TRBJ2-6
CDR3nt: TGTGCCAGTTCACAGGGCTCTGGGGCCAACGTCCTGACTTTC
CDR3aa: CASSQGSGANVLTF

v_gene: TRBV3-1/TRBV3-2
d_gene: -
abundance: -
j_gene: TRBJ1-6
CDR3nt: TGTGCCAGCAGCCTAGGGGCCGGCAGGATAGTTTCACCCCTCCACTTT
CDR3aa: CASSLGAGRIVSPLHF